The clone carrying this TCR beta chain came up many times. TCRdb ran MiXCR on the multiplex PCR reads and lists one entry per CDR3 protein. The table shows hundreds of thousands of distinct CDR3 sequences, with about 30% occurring only once. This sample was taken from a study of breast tumors, draining lymph nodes, adjacent tissues. The CDR3 is 14 residues long. From germline, CDR1 is MDHEN and CDR2 SYDVKM. The V gene lost 3 bases and the J gene lost 2 bases, with 11 bases spanning the gap. The lymph nodes were axillary draining lymph nodes from breast cancer patients. The TCR was taken from a female donor with breast cancer. Some clones in this sample may be carry-over from other donors' samples. This chain connects TRBV28 to TRBJ2-7; D could derive from TRBD1 or TRBD2 (6 bases each). Sequenced sample: axillary lymph node tissue. CDR3 protein: CASSFRRDTYEQYF. The CDR3 DNA reads as TGTGCCAGCAGTTTTCGGCGGGACACCTACGAGCAGTACTTC.